This T cell receptor (beta chain) was documented in a study of shared clonotypes between healthy human individuals. Study in general: Donors were a couple of women and three men aged 18 to 49. There were three CD4 naive, three CD4 memory, two CD8 naive and one CD8 memory plates per donor.

Every one of the donors was a Caucasian adult that lived in Nashville, Tennessee. At the deep level, the assay was run. Repertoires were generated with immunoSEQ multiplex PCR, while TCRdb's copy carries only in-frame clones and drops some. The data contain about 960,000 clones, over 75% of them seen just once; the ten biggest clones take up nearly 1.5%. The clonotype originates from a man between 18 and 35 years old in good health. The sequencing sample was made of memory CD4+ T cells sorted from blood. Sample subset: CD45RA-negative fraction.

In nucleotides, the CDR3 is TGTGCCAGCAGTTCCCGGACAGGGACGAACACCGGGGAGCTGTTTTTT. This encodes CASSSRTGTNTGELFF. The rearrangement uses TRBV27 and TRBJ2-2; TRBD1 agrees at 8 bases. Germline CDR1 and CDR2: MNHEY and SMNVEV (reference sequence). This CDR3 contains 16 residues. Trimming took 4 bases from V and 0 from J; bases not matched to a gene: 4.